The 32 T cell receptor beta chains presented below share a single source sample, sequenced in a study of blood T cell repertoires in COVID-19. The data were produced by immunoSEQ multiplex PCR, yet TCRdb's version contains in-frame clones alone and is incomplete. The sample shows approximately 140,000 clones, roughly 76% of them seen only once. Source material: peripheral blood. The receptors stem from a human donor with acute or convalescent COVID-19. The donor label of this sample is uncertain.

The CDR3 DNA follows: TGTGCCAGCAGTCCCTTCCGGGTTTCACCCCTCCACTTT. It codes for CASSPFRVSPLHF. The chain recombines TRBV27 with TRBJ1-6; no firm D call. This CDR3 is built from 13 residues. With 5 bases removed from V and 9 bases from J, the gap between germline ends came to 11 bases. Germline V CDR1 and CDR2: MNHEY, SMNVEV (reference sequence).

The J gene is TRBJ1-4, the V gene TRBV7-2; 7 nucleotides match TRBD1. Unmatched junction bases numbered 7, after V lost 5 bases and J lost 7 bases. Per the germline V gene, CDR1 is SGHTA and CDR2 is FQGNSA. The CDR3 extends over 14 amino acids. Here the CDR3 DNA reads TGTGCCAGCAGCCTCTCCCGGGACAGTGAAAAACTGTTTTTT. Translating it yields CASSLSRDSEKLFF.

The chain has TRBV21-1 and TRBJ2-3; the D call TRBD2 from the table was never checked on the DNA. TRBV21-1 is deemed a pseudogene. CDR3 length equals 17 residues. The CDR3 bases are TGTGCCAGCAGCAAAGATGTAGTAGCGGGGTTAAGTTATACGCAGTATTTT. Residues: CASSKDVVAGLSYTQYF.

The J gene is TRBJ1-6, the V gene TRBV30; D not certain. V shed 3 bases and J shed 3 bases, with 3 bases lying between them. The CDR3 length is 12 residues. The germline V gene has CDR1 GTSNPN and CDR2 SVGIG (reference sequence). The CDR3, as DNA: TGTGCCTGGAGGAGCTATAATTCACCCCTCCACTTT. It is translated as CAWRSYNSPLHF.

DNA of the CDR3: TGTGCCAGCAGCTATGACATGAACACTGAAGCTTTCTTT. Translating gives CASSYDMNTEAFF. The gene calls are TRBV5-6 and TRBJ1-1; no firm D call. CDR1 is SGHDT, CDR2 YYEEEE, per germline. This CDR3 has 13 amino acids. V dropped 3 bases and J dropped 0 bases, with 6 bases sitting between them.

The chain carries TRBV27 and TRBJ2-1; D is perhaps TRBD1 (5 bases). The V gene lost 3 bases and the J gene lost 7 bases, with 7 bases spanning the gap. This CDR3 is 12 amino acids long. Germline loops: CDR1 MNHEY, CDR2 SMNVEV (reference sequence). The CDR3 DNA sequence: TGTGCCAGCAGTTTCCCAGGGAATGAGCAGTTCTTC. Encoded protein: CASSFPGNEQFF.

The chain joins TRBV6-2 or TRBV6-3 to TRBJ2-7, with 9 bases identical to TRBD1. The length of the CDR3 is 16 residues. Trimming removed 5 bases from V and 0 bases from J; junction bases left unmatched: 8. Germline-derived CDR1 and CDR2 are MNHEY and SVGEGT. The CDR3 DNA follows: TGTGCCAGCAGTACCTCCGGGACAGGGTACTCCTACGAGCAGTACTTC. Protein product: CASSTSGTGYSYEQYF.

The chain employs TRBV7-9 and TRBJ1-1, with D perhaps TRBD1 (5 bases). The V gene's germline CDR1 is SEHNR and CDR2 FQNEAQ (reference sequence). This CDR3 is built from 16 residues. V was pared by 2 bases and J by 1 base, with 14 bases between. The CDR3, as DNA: TGTGCCAGCAGCTTACCTCCCGCGGGGGGGAACACTGAAGCTTTCTTT. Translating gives CASSLPPAGGNTEAFF.

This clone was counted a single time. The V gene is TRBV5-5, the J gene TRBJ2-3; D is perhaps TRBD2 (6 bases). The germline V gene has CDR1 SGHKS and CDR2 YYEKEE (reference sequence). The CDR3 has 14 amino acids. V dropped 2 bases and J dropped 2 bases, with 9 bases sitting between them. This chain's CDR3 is CASSFSGLTDTQYF. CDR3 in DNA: TGTGCCAGCAGCTTTAGCGGTCTCACAGATACGCAGTATTTT.

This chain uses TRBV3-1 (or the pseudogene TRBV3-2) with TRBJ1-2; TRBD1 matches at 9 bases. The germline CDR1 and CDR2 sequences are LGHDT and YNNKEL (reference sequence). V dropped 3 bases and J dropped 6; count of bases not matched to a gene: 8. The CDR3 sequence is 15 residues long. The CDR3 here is CASSQFLQGANGYTF. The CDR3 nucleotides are TGTGCCAGCAGCCAGTTCTTACAGGGGGCGAATGGCTACACCTTC.

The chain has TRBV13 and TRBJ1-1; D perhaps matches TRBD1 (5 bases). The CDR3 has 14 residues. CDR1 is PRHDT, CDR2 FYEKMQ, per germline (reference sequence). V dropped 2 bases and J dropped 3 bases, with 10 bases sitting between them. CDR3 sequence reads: CASSLRGSDTEAFF. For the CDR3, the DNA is TGTGCCAGCAGCTTACGGGGGTCGGACACTGAAGCTTTCTTT.

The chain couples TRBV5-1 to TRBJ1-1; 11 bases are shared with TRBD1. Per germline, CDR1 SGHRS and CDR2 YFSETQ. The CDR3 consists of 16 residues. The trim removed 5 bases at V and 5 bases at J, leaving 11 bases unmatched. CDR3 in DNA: TGCGCCAGCAGTTTAGGGCGGACAGGGGGCGAGACTGAAGCTTTCTTT. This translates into CASSLGRTGGETEAFF.

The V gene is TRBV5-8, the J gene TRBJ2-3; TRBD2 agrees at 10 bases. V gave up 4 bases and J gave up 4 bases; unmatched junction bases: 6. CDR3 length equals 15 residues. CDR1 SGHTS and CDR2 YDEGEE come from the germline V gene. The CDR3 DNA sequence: TGTGCCAGCAGCCCGGTAACTAGCGGGGCAGATACGCAGTATTTT. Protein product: CASSPVTSGADTQYF.

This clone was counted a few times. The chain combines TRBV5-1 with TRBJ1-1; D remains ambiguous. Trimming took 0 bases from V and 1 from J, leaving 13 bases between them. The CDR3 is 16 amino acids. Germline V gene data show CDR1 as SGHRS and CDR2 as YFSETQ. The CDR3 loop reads CASSLAIGDPNTEAFF. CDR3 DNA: TGCGCCAGCAGCTTGGCCATCGGGGATCCGAACACTGAAGCTTTCTTT.

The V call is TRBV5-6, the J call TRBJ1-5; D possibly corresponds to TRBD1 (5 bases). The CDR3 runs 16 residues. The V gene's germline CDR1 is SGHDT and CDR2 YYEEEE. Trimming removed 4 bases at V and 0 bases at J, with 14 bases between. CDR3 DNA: TGTGCCAGCAGCCACGGGGGACTTTATAGCAATCAGCCCCAGCATTTT. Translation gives CASSHGGLYSNQPQHF.

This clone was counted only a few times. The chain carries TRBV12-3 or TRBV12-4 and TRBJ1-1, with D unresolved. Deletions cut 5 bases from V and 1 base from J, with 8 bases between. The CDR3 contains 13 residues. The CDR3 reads CASSQQRNTEAFF. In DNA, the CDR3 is TGTGCCAGCAGTCAACAGAGGAACACTGAAGCTTTCTTT.

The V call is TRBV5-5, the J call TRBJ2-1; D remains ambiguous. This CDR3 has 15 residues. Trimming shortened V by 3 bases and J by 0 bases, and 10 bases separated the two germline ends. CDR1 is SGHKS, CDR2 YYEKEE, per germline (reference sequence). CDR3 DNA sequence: TGTGCCAGCAGCTCCCCCTGGAGCTCCTACAATGAGCAGTTCTTC. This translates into CASSSPWSSYNEQFF.

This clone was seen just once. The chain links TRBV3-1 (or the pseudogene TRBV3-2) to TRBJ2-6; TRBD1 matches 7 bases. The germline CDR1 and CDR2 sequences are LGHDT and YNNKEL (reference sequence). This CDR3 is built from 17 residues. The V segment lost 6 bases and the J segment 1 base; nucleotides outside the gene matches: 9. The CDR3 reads CASRPGQHSSGANVLTF. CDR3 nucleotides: TGTGCCAGCAGACCGGGACAGCATTCTTCTGGGGCCAACGTCCTGACTTTC.

The CDR3 reads CASSIGLFYGYTF. Written as DNA, the CDR3 is TGTGCCAGTAGTATAGGTCTCTTCTATGGCTACACCTTC. The chain carries TRBV19 and TRBJ1-2; D is unresolved. V was cut by 1 base and J by 4 bases, with 7 bases left in between. The CDR3 runs to 13 residues. Germline lookup yields CDR1 LNHDA and CDR2 SQIVND (reference sequence). Full variable domain (remainder filled in from reference TRBV19 and TRBJ1-2): DGGITQSPKYLFRKEGQNVTLSCEQNLNHDAMYWYRQDPGQGLRLIYYSQIVNDFQKGDIAEGYSVSREKKESFPLTVTSAQKNPTAFYLCASSIGLFYGYTFGSGTRLTVV.

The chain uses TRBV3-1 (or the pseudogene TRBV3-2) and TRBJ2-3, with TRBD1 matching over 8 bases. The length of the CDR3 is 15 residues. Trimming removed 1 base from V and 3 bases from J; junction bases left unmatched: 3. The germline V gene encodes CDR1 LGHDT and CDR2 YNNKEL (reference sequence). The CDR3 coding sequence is TGTGCCAGCAGCCAAGGACAGGGGAAGACAGATACGCAGTATTTT. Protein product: CASSQGQGKTDTQYF.

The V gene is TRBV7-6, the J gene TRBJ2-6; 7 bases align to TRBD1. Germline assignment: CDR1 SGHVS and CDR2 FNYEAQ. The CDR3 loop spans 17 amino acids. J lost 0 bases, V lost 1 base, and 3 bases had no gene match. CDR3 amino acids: CASSLEQGLSGANVLTF. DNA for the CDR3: TGTGCCAGCAGCTTAGAACAGGGGCTCTCTGGGGCCAACGTCCTGACTTTC.

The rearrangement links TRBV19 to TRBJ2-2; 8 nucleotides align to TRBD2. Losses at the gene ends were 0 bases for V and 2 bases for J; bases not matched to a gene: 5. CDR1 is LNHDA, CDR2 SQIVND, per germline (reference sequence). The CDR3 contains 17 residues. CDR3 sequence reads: CASSIDLSGGNTGELFF. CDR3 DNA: TGTGCCAGTAGTATAGATCTAAGCGGGGGCAACACCGGGGAGCTGTTTTTT.

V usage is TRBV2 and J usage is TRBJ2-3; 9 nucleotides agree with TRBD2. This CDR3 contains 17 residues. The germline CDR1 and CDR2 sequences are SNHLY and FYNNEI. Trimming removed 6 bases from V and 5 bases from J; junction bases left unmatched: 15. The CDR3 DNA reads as TGTGCCAGCAGAGGGCTTGTGGAAGCGGGGGGTTTAGATACGCAGTATTTT. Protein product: CASRGLVEAGGLDTQYF.

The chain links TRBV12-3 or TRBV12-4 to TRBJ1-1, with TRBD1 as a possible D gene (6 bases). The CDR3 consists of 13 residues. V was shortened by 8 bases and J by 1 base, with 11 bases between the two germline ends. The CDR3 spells CASGLTGNTEAFF. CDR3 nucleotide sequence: TGTGCCAGCGGACTGACAGGGAACACTGAAGCTTTCTTT.

CDR3: CASSIGVRFNQPQHF. The DNA of the CDR3 is TGTGCCAGTAGTATCGGGGTACGGTTCAATCAGCCCCAGCATTTT. The rearrangement joins TRBV19 to TRBJ1-5, with unresolved D. Trimming took off 3 bases at V and 3 bases at J, with 12 bases between the two ends. Germline lookup yields CDR1 LNHDA and CDR2 SQIVND (reference sequence). The CDR3 totals 15 residues.

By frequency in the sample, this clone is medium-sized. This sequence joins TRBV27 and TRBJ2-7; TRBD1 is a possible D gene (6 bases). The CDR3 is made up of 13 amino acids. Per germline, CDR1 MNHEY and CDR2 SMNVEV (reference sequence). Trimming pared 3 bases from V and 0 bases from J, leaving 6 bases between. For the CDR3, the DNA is TGTGCCAGCAGTTTGGGACACTCCTACGAGCAGTACTTC. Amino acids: CASSLGHSYEQYF.

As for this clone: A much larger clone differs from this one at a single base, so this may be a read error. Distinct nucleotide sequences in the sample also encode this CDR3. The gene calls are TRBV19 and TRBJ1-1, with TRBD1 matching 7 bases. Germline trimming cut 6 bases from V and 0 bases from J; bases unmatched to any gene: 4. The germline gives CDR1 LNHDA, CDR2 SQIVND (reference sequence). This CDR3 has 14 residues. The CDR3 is CASSPGTVNTEAFF. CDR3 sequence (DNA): TGTGCCAGTAGCCCCGGGACAGTGAACACTGAAGCTTTCTTT. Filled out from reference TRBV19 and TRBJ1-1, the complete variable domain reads DGGITQSPKYLFRKEGQNVTLSCEQNLNHDAMYWYRQDPGQGLRLIYYSQIVNDFQKGDIAEGYSVSREKKESFPLTVTSAQKNPTAFYLCASSPGTVNTEAFFGQGTRLTVV.

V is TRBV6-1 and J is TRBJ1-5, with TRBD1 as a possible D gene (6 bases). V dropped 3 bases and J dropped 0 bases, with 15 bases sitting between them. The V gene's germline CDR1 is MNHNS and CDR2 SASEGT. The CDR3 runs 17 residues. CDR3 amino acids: CASSEGRGGLSNQPQHF. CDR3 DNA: TGTGCCAGCAGTGAGGGGAGGGGGGGACTTAGCAATCAGCCCCAGCATTTT.

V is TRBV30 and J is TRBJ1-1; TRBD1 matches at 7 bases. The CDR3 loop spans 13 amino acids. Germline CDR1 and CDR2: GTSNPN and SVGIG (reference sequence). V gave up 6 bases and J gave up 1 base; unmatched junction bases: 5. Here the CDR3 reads CACNRGWNTEAFF. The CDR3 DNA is TGTGCCTGCAACAGGGGCTGGAACACTGAAGCTTTCTTT. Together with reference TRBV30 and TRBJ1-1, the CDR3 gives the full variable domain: SQTIHQWPATLVQPVGSPLSLECTVEGTSNPNLYWYRQAAGRGLQLLFYSVGIGQISSEVPQNLSASRPQDRQFILSSKKLLLSDSGFYLCACNRGWNTEAFFGQGTRLTVV.

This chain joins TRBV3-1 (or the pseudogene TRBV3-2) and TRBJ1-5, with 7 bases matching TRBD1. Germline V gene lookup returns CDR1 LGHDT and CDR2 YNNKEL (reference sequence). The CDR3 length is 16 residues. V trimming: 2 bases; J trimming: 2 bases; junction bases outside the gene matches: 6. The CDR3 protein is CASSQSGGKGNQPQHF. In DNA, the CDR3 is TGTGCCAGCAGCCAATCAGGGGGTAAGGGCAATCAGCCCCAGCATTTT.

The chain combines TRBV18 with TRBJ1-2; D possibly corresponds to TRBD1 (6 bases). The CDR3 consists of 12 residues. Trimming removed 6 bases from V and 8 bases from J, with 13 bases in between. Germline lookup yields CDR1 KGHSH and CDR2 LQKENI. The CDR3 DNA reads TGTGCCAGCTCCCCCGAAGGGACAGGCTACACCTTC. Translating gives CASSPEGTGYTF.

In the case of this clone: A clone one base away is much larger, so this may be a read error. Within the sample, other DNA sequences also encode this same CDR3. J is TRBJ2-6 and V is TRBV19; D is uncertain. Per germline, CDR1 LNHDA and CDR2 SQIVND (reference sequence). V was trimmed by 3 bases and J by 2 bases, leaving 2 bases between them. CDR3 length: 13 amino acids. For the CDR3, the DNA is TGTGCCAGTAGTATCACTGGGGCCAACGTCCTGACTTTC. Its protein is CASSITGANVLTF.